A selection of T cell receptor beta chains follows, all from one sample in a study of beta chain features in type 1 diabetes. The repertoire was sequenced with immunoSEQ multiplex PCR; TCRdb's copy has only in-frame clones and lacks some. The sample lists around 50,000 clones, roughly 48% seen once, with roughly 0.13% in the top ten. Source material: stem cell memory CD4+ T cells from blood. The receptors originated from a man younger than 45 with type 1 diabetes. Both conserved end residues are part of each CDR3. A D gene is named only where the DNA matches it firmly. Only part of the rows carry a size: once, few, many, or a class if the clone is expanded.

D: -
J: TRBJ2-7
V: TRBV28
size: few
CDR3: CASSFQGDPPYEQYF
DNA: TGTGCCAGCAGTTTTCAAGGGGATCCCCCATACGAGCAGTACTTC

D: TRBD2
J: TRBJ2-1
V: TRBV7-7
size: few
CDR3: CASSLVAGGAGNEQFF
DNA: TGTGCTAGCAGCTTGGTAGCGGGAGGTGCAGGAAATGAGCAGTTCTTC

D: -
J: TRBJ2-7
V: TRBV9
size: -
CDR3: CASSVQAGHYEQYF
DNA: TGTGCCAGCAGCGTTCAGGCCGGCCACTACGAGCAGTACTTC

D: TRBD1
J: TRBJ2-3
V: TRBV28
size: few
CDR3: CASSVSSGTVTADTQYF
DNA: TGTGCCAGCAGTGTCAGCTCCGGGACAGTGACTGCAGATACGCAGTATTTT

D: -
J: TRBJ1-1
V: TRBV7-9
size: -
CDR3: CASSLGGVAFF
DNA: TGTGCCAGCAGCTTAGGGGGAGTAGCTTTCTTT

D: TRBD2
J: TRBJ2-3
V: TRBV10-3
size: -
CDR3: CAISDGTSGHTDTQYF
DNA: TGTGCCATCAGCGACGGGACTAGCGGACACACAGATACGCAGTATTTT

D: -
J: TRBJ1-1
V: TRBV18
size: -
CDR3: CASSRDSVWNTEAFF
DNA: TGTGCCAGCTCCCGGGACTCCGTCTGGAACACTGAAGCTTTCTTT

D: -
J: TRBJ2-5
V: TRBV2
size: -
CDR3: CASRGLLLQETQYF
DNA: TGTGCCAGCAGAGGACTACTCCTCCAAGAGACCCAGTACTTC

D: -
J: TRBJ2-7
V: TRBV27
size: few
CDR3: CASSRRLGAHEQYF
DNA: TGTGCCAGCAGCCGTCGGTTAGGGGCCCACGAGCAGTACTTC

D: TRBD2
J: TRBJ2-2
V: TRBV9
size: -
CDR3: CASSQTSATNTGELFF
DNA: TGTGCCAGCAGTCAAACTAGCGCTACGAACACCGGGGAGCTGTTTTTT

D: TRBD2
J: TRBJ2-2
V: TRBV7-6
size: -
CDR3: CASSLVAGAGELFF
DNA: TGTGCCAGCAGCTTAGTTGCGGGAGCCGGGGAGCTGTTTTTT

D: -
J: TRBJ1-1
V: TRBV9
size: -
CDR3: CASSVDHDRNTEAFF
DNA: TGTGCCAGCAGCGTCGACCACGACAGGAACACTGAAGCTTTCTTT

D: TRBD2
J: TRBJ2-1
V: TRBV7-3
size: -
CDR3: CASSASSGRPNEQFF
DNA: TGTGCCAGCAGCGCCTCTAGCGGGCGCCCCAATGAGCAGTTCTTC

D: -
J: TRBJ2-7
V: TRBV5-1
size: -
CDR3: CASSSEGYEQYF
DNA: TGCGCCAGCAGCTCCGAGGGCTACGAGCAGTACTTC

D: -
J: TRBJ1-2
V: TRBV30
size: few
CDR3: CAWSVQGDVYTF
DNA: TGTGCCTGGAGTGTACAGGGCGACGTCTACACCTTC

D: -
J: TRBJ2-4
V: TRBV18
size: few
CDR3: CASSPTENIQYF
DNA: TGTGCCAGCTCACCGACAGAAAACATTCAGTACTTC

D: -
J: TRBJ2-7
V: TRBV7-2
size: -
CDR3: CASSFSGRDRDEQYF
DNA: TGTGCCAGCAGCTTTTCTGGGCGGGATAGGGACGAGCAGTACTTC

D: TRBD1
J: TRBJ2-5
V: TRBV2
size: -
CDR3: CASRTGQGVRETQYF
DNA: TGTGCCAGCAGAACGGGACAGGGGGTCCGAGAGACCCAGTACTTC

D: TRBD1
J: TRBJ2-3
V: TRBV14
size: -
CDR3: CASSQEGDSRTDTQYF
DNA: TGTGCCAGCAGCCAAGAGGGGGACAGCCGCACAGATACGCAGTATTTT

D: -
J: TRBJ2-3
V: TRBV25-1
size: -
CDR3: CASRGAGSDTQYF
DNA: TGTGCCAGCAGGGGGGCAGGGTCAGATACGCAGTATTTT

D: -
J: TRBJ2-7
V: TRBV2
size: -
CDR3: CASSGLIASSYEQYF
DNA: TGTGCCAGCAGTGGGTTGATAGCGTCTTCCTACGAGCAGTACTTC

D: TRBD2
J: TRBJ2-1
V: TRBV27
size: -
CDR3: CASSSRIAGALGEQFF
DNA: TGTGCCAGCAGTTCCCGGATAGCGGGAGCCCTGGGTGAGCAGTTCTTC

D: -
J: TRBJ2-7
V: TRBV9
size: -
CDR3: CASSVRPRDEQYF
DNA: TGTGCCAGCAGCGTACGTCCCCGGGACGAGCAGTACTTC

D: TRBD2
J: TRBJ2-3
V: TRBV18
size: -
CDR3: CASSPLAVSSTDTQYF
DNA: TGTGCCAGCTCCCCCCTAGCGGTGTCTAGCACAGATACGCAGTATTTT

D: TRBD2
J: TRBJ2-1
V: TRBV9
size: -
CDR3: CASSVLAGSYNEQFF
DNA: TGTGCCAGCAGCGTACTAGCGGGCTCCTACAATGAGCAGTTCTTC

D: TRBD2
J: TRBJ2-4
V: TRBV4-3
size: few
CDR3: CASSQRLAGGPKNIQYF
DNA: TGCGCCAGCAGCCAACGACTAGCGGGAGGGCCCAAAAACATTCAGTACTTC

D: TRBD2
J: TRBJ2-7
V: TRBV13
size: -
CDR3: CASSLGTRLAGAGAYEQYF
DNA: TGTGCCAGCAGCTTAGGCACCCGACTAGCGGGAGCTGGAGCCTACGAGCAGTACTTC

D: -
J: TRBJ2-1
V: TRBV7-2
size: -
CDR3: CASSWNAGTFNEQFF
DNA: TGTGCCAGCAGCTGGAACGCCGGGACTTTCAATGAGCAGTTCTTC

D: -
J: TRBJ1-4
V: TRBV6-5
size: -
CDR3: CASSPQGNEKLFF
DNA: TGTGCCAGCAGTCCCCAGGGGAACGAAAAACTGTTTTTT

D: -
J: TRBJ2-2
V: TRBV9
size: -
CDR3: CASSAGEGVDGELFF
DNA: TGTGCCAGCAGCGCGGGAGAAGGGGTGGACGGGGAGCTGTTTTTT

D: -
J: TRBJ2-3
V: TRBV5-1
size: -
CDR3: CASSLETSTDTQYF
DNA: TGCGCCAGCAGCTTGGAAACTAGCACAGATACGCAGTATTTT

D: -
J: TRBJ2-1
V: TRBV2
size: -
CDR3: CASKFQGKIEQFF
DNA: TGTGCCAGCAAGTTTCAGGGCAAGATTGAGCAGTTCTTC

D: -
J: TRBJ2-4
V: TRBV11-2
size: -
CDR3: CASSTRTVAKNIQYF
DNA: TGTGCCAGCAGTACTAGGACAGTCGCCAAAAACATTCAGTACTTC

D: TRBD1
J: TRBJ1-2
V: TRBV5-8
size: -
CDR3: CASSSGTGTGGYTF
DNA: TGTGCCAGCAGCTCGGGGACAGGGACGGGCGGCTACACCTTC

D: TRBD1
J: TRBJ1-2
V: TRBV29-1
size: -
CDR3: CSVGDRAYGYTF
DNA: TGCAGCGTTGGGGACAGGGCTTATGGCTACACCTTC

D: -
J: TRBJ2-6
V: TRBV2
size: -
CDR3: CASAGRGLAGANVLTF
DNA: TGTGCCAGCGCAGGCAGGGGTCTCGCTGGGGCCAACGTCCTGACTTTC

D: TRBD2
J: TRBJ2-1
V: TRBV10-3
size: few
CDR3: CAISGLAGRTAEQFF
DNA: TGTGCCATCAGCGGACTAGCGGGACGAACGGCTGAGCAGTTCTTC

D: -
J: TRBJ1-1
V: TRBV19
size: few
CDR3: CASRRTGLSFTEAFF
DNA: TGTGCCAGTAGACGAACAGGTTTATCGTTCACTGAAGCTTTCTTT

D: -
J: TRBJ2-6
V: TRBV2
size: -
CDR3: CASTGSGANVLTF
DNA: TGTGCCAGCACGGGCTCTGGGGCCAACGTCCTGACTTTC

D: TRBD1
J: TRBJ1-1
V: TRBV5-4
size: -
CDR3: CASSKRTGWNTEAFF
DNA: TGTGCCAGCAGCAAGAGGACAGGGTGGAACACTGAAGCTTTCTTT

D: -
J: TRBJ1-4
V: TRBV6-5
size: -
CDR3: CASSYSSSRNKLFF
DNA: TGTGCCAGCAGTTACTCGAGTAGTCGAAATAAACTGTTTTTT

D: -
J: TRBJ2-5
V: TRBV6-5
size: -
CDR3: CASSYSRGTETQYF
DNA: TGTGCCAGCAGTTATTCCAGGGGCACAGAGACCCAGTACTTC

D: TRBD1
J: TRBJ2-7
V: TRBV28
size: -
CDR3: CASIRTGHTYEQYF
DNA: TGTGCCAGTATACGGACAGGGCATACCTACGAGCAGTACTTC

D: TRBD1
J: TRBJ2-4
V: TRBV16
size: few
CDR3: CASSQVGGDSKNIQYF
DNA: TGTGCCAGCAGCCAAGTAGGGGGCGACTCCAAAAACATTCAGTACTTC

D: -
J: TRBJ1-4
V: TRBV21-1
size: -
CDR3: CASSNPGTTNEKLFF
DNA: TGTGCCAGCAGCAACCCGGGAACAACTAATGAAAAACTGTTTTTT

D: TRBD2
J: TRBJ2-1
V: TRBV27
size: -
CDR3: CASKASGVYNEQFF
DNA: TGTGCCAGCAAGGCTAGCGGGGTGTACAATGAGCAGTTCTTC

D: -
J: TRBJ1-3
V: TRBV10-3
size: once
CDR3: CAIKGQGSRNTIYF
DNA: TGTGCCATCAAAGGCCAGGGAAGCCGAAACACCATATATTTT

D: -
J: TRBJ2-3
V: TRBV28
size: -
CDR3: CASSPYTDTQYF
DNA: TGTGCCAGCAGTCCTTACACAGATACGCAGTATTTT

D: -
J: TRBJ2-2
V: TRBV30
size: -
CDR3: CAWIPANTGELFF
DNA: TGTGCCTGGATTCCCGCGAACACCGGGGAGCTGTTTTTT

D: -
J: TRBJ2-7
V: TRBV7-2
size: -
CDR3: CASSLAQASVYEQYF
DNA: TGTGCCAGCAGCTTAGCGCAAGCTAGCGTTTACGAGCAGTACTTC

D: -
J: TRBJ1-1
V: TRBV7-3
size: -
CDR3: CASSRGRNTEAFF
DNA: TGTGCCAGCAGCAGGGGGAGAAACACTGAAGCTTTCTTT

D: TRBD1
J: TRBJ1-2
V: TRBV6-5
size: -
CDR3: CASNDRQGSYGYTF
DNA: TGTGCCAGCAATGACCGACAGGGCTCCTATGGCTACACCTTC

D: -
J: TRBJ2-3
V: TRBV25-1
size: -
CDR3: CASSVALGGLFSTDTQYF
DNA: TGTGCCAGCAGTGTCGCTTTAGGTGGACTCTTTAGCACAGATACGCAGTATTTT

D: TRBD1
J: TRBJ1-1
V: TRBV5-1
size: -
CDR3: CASSTEDRGEAFF
DNA: TGCGCCAGCAGCACTGAGGACAGGGGTGAAGCTTTCTTT